This is a list of T cell receptor beta chains from one sample in a study of T-cell reconstitution after alpha-beta-depleted transplantation in children. TCRdb re-derived calls from the PCR reads in MiXCR, one entry per CDR3 protein. This sample has some 400,000 distinct CDR3 sequences, with around 20% found just once. This sample comprised PBMCs from the stem cell graft donor, obtained from the stem cell graft. The receptor set was obtained from a human donor who donated a stem cell graft to a child with acute myeloid leukemia. CDR3s include the opening cysteine and the closing phenylalanine or tryptophan. A D gene is named only where the DNA matches it firmly. A clone size is listed for some rows: how often the clone was seen (once, few, many), or a class if it is expanded.

clone_size	v_call	d_call	j_call	cdr3_nt	cdr3_aa
NA	TRBV12-3/TRBV12-4	NA	TRBJ1-1	TGTGCCAGCAGTTTTGCGGCAGGAAGTAAAGCTTTCTTT	CASSFAAGSKAFF
few	TRBV5-1	NA	TRBJ2-3	TGCGCCAGCAGCCCTCAACTAGGACTGGGGAGCACAGATACGCAGTATTTT	CASSPQLGLGSTDTQYF
NA	TRBV4-1	NA	TRBJ1-6	TGCGCCAGCAGCCAGGGGGTCGGCAATAATTCACCCCTCCACTTT	CASSQGVGNNSPLHF
NA	TRBV12-3/TRBV12-4	TRBD2	TRBJ2-5	TGTGCCAGCAGTACCCCGACTAGCGGGAGGGAAGAGACCCAGTACTTC	CASSTPTSGREETQYF
few	TRBV12-3/TRBV12-4	NA	TRBJ2-5	TGTGCCAGCAGTTTGGCCAGGGTGGAGACCCAGTACTTC	CASSLARVETQYF
once	TRBV11-2	NA	TRBJ1-3	TGTGCCAGCAGCTTAGTCGGAAAAAGGGGAAACACCATATATTTT	CASSLVGKRGNTIYF
NA	TRBV12-3/TRBV12-4	NA	TRBJ2-7	TGTGCCAGCAGTTTTTCGGGACCGAATTACTACGAGCAGTACTTC	CASSFSGPNYYEQYF
few	TRBV20-1	TRBD1	TRBJ2-4	TGCAGTGCTAGTCGGGACAGACCCAGAGCCAAAAACATTCAGTACTTC	CSASRDRPRAKNIQYF
many	TRBV29-1	TRBD2	TRBJ2-2	TGCAGCGTCGGGAGGGCCTACACCGGGGAGCTGTTTTTT	CSVGRAYTGELFF
many	TRBV28	NA	TRBJ1-4	TGTGCCAGCAGCCCCGGGGATGTGAAACTGTTTTTT	CASSPGDVKLFF
NA	TRBV29-1	NA	TRBJ2-1	TGCAGCGTTGCATATCAGGGCACGACTCGGAATGAGCAGTTCTTC	CSVAYQGTTRNEQFF
many	TRBV12-3/TRBV12-4	TRBD1	TRBJ2-7	TGTGCCAGCAGCACTCGACAGGGAAACGGCGAGCAGTACTTC	CASSTRQGNGEQYF
NA	TRBV9	NA	TRBJ2-7	TGTGCCAGCAGCGTAGATTCTAGAGAGCAGTACTTC	CASSVDSREQYF
many	TRBV4-3	NA	TRBJ2-3	TGCGCCAGCAGCCAAGAGACGAGGGAAGGAGTAGATACGCAGTATTTT	CASSQETREGVDTQYF
few	TRBV9	NA	TRBJ2-2	TGTGCCAGCAGCCAGGCAGTCAACACCGGGGAGCTGTTTTTT	CASSQAVNTGELFF
few	TRBV5-6	NA	TRBJ1-1	TGTGCCAGCAGCACCCGACAGACACTGAGCACTGAAGCTTTCTTT	CASSTRQTLSTEAFF
many	TRBV27	NA	TRBJ2-1	TGTGCCACCCTAGCCGGGTCCGGTGAGCAGTTCTTC	CATLAGSGEQFF
NA	TRBV25-1	NA	TRBJ2-1	TGTGCCAGCAGCCACCGGGACCCCGACAATGAGCAGTTCTTC	CASSHRDPDNEQFF
few	TRBV6-5	TRBD1	TRBJ2-7	TGTGCCAGCAGTAGGACAGGGCATTACGAGCAGTACTTC	CASSRTGHYEQYF
NA	TRBV5-6	TRBD2	TRBJ2-2	TGTGCCAGCAGCTCCGAGACTAGCGGGGACTACACCGGGGAGCTGTTTTTT	CASSSETSGDYTGELFF
NA	TRBV20-1	NA	TRBJ2-1	TGCAGTGCAACCCTCGCTAGCAATGAGCAGTTCTTC	CSATLASNEQFF
NA	TRBV20-1	NA	TRBJ2-7	TGCAGTGCTACCCGAGCAGGGTCCTACGAGCAGTACTTC	CSATRAGSYEQYF
NA	TRBV20-1	NA	TRBJ2-1	TGCAGTGCTAGAGATATTGGGGGCTCCTACAATGAGCAGTTCTTC	CSARDIGGSYNEQFF
many	TRBV20-1	NA	TRBJ2-3	TGCAGTGCTAGAGATCCCTGGGCGGGACCCACAGATACGCAGTATTTT	CSARDPWAGPTDTQYF
few	TRBV27	TRBD2	TRBJ2-1	TGTGCCAGCAGTAAAGCGGGAAACTCCTACAATGAGCAGTTCTTC	CASSKAGNSYNEQFF
NA	TRBV4-2	NA	TRBJ2-7	TGTGCCAGCAGCCAAGATCGCGGTTGGGTTAGCGGCTACGAGCAGTACTTC	CASSQDRGWVSGYEQYF
NA	TRBV14	TRBD2	TRBJ2-1	TGTGCCAGCAGTAGACTAGCGATATACAATGAGCAGTTCTTC	CASSRLAIYNEQFF
many	TRBV12-3/TRBV12-4	NA	TRBJ2-3	TGTGCCAGCGCCGCACAACGGGCAGATACGCAGTATTTT	CASAAQRADTQYF
many	TRBV7-2	NA	TRBJ2-1	TGTGCCAGCAGCTTAGACGGCGGATACAATGAGCAGTTCTTC	CASSLDGGYNEQFF
few	TRBV11-2	NA	TRBJ2-4	TGTGCCAGCAGCCAGGTTGGGCGACGTGGAGCCAAAAACATTCAGTACTTC	CASSQVGRRGAKNIQYF
many	TRBV20-1	NA	TRBJ1-5	TGCAGTGCTACCGCAAGCACGGCAGGGGACGACACAGTTGTGCCCCAGCATTTT	CSATASTAGDDTVVPQHF
few	TRBV27	NA	TRBJ2-5	TGTGCCAGCAGCTGGACTGGAACCCAAGAGACCCAGTACTTC	CASSWTGTQETQYF
few	TRBV7-9	TRBD2	TRBJ2-3	TGTGCCAGCAGCTTAACGACTAGCGGGACAACAGATACGCAGTATTTT	CASSLTTSGTTDTQYF
many	TRBV20-1	TRBD2	TRBJ2-7	TGCAGTGCTAGTAGCGGGAGTCAATACGAGCAGTACTTC	CSASSGSQYEQYF
many	TRBV6-5	NA	TRBJ2-1	TGTGCCAGCAGTTACTCGCATAGTGAGCAGTTCTTC	CASSYSHSEQFF
NA	TRBV20-1	NA	TRBJ1-5	TGCAGTGCTAGGTCCGGGACGTCCAGCAATCAGCCCCAGCATTTT	CSARSGTSSNQPQHF
NA	TRBV7-8	TRBD1	TRBJ2-7	TGTGCCAGCAGCTCACCCTCGGGACAGGGGACCTACGAGCAGTACTTC	CASSSPSGQGTYEQYF
NA	TRBV6-1	TRBD1	TRBJ2-5	TGTGCCAGCATCCGGGACAGGGCTGAGACCCAGTACTTC	CASIRDRAETQYF
few	TRBV6-5	NA	TRBJ2-5	TGTGCCAGCAGTTATGAGGAAGGGGTATGGGAGACCCAGTACTTC	CASSYEEGVWETQYF
NA	TRBV7-2	NA	TRBJ2-3	TGTGCCAGCAGCCCGGGTAGGAGATCGGATACGCAGTATTTT	CASSPGRRSDTQYF
NA	TRBV20-1	TRBD2	TRBJ2-5	TGCAGTGCTAGCCCCCCCGCTAGCGGGCGAGAGACCCAGTACTTC	CSASPPASGRETQYF
NA	TRBV9	NA	TRBJ2-1	TGTGCCAGCAGCGTAGTGGGGGGCACCCCCTACAATGAGCAGTTCTTC	CASSVVGGTPYNEQFF
many	TRBV29-1	NA	TRBJ2-7	TGCAGCGTTGACGAGGGGTACGAGCAGTACTTC	CSVDEGYEQYF
NA	TRBV7-3	TRBD2	TRBJ2-1	TGTGCCAGCAGCTTAAGTCTAGCGGGAGCCCATGAGCAGTTCTTC	CASSLSLAGAHEQFF
many	TRBV29-1	TRBD1	TRBJ2-1	TGCAGCGCCGAAAGCGGGACAGGGGGCTACAATGAGCAGTTCTTC	CSAESGTGGYNEQFF
many	TRBV7-2	NA	TRBJ2-3	TGTGCCAGCAGTCGCGGGACACTAACTTGGAATACGCAGTATTTT	CASSRGTLTWNTQYF
many	TRBV29-1	NA	TRBJ2-6	TGCAGCGTTGTCCTAGTTGCTGGGGCCAACGTCCTGACTTTC	CSVVLVAGANVLTF
many	TRBV12-3/TRBV12-4	NA	TRBJ2-7	TGTGCCAGCAGTTCACACTCCTACGAGCAGTACTTC	CASSSHSYEQYF
few	TRBV12-3/TRBV12-4	NA	TRBJ2-2	TGTGCCAGCAGCTTTTCCCCGGAGGAGCTGTTTTTT	CASSFSPEELFF